The clone carrying this T cell receptor (beta chain) was detected a few times. This CDR3 is 14 amino acids long. V shed 3 bases and J 6 bases; nucleotides not matched to a gene: 6. Amplification of TCR beta used genomic DNA extracted from peripheral blood. These data come from a study of T cell repertoires in aging, cancer and after chemotherapy. A mixed TRB-A/B primer pool amplified rearranged TRB by multiplex touch-down PCR. TCRdb re-derived calls from the multiplex PCR reads in MiXCR, one entry per CDR3 protein. Of fewer than 10,000 distinct CDR3 sequences in the sample, roughly 35% were seen once.

This receptor was identified in a human donor in good health. This chain uses TRBV12-3 or TRBV12-4 with TRBJ1-2; 8 positions match TRBD1. The sample taken for sequencing was blood. The CDR3: CASSFEDRAHGYTF. CDR3 nucleotide sequence: TGTGCCAGCAGTTTTGAGGACAGGGCTCATGGCTACACCTTC.